These T cell receptor beta chains were read from a single sample in a study of blood T cell repertoires in COVID-19. This table comes from immunoSEQ multiplex PCR, and its TCRdb copy is limited to in-frame clones, with some not included. The sample lists around 60,000 clones, 90% seen once, with around 1.3% in the top ten. Sequenced material: peripheral blood. The source of these receptors is a man aged 55 to 70 with acute or convalescent COVID-19. Each CDR3 is given with its conserved first and last residue. The order of the fields is V gene, D gene, clone size, J gene, CDR3 protein, CDR3 DNA. A D gene is named only where the DNA matches it firmly. Clone size is not always given. Where it is, it says once, few, many or a class for expanded clones.

>TRBV6-1|TRBD1|-|TRBJ1-2
CASSEAEDGTGFRGYTF
TGTGCCAGCAGTGAAGCTGAGGACGGGACAGGGTTTCGTGGCTACACCTTC
>TRBV24-1|-|once|TRBJ2-3
CATSDPSSRGGTVVISDTQYF
TGTGCCACCAGTGACCCAAGTTCTCGCGGGGGGACAGTGGTAATCTCAGATACGCAGTATTTT
>TRBV6-5|TRBD2|once|TRBJ2-7
CASSPGGEQYF
TGTGCCAGCAGCCCCGGGGGGGAGCAGTACTTC
>TRBV9|-|-|TRBJ1-5
CASSATGGNQPQHF
TGTGCCAGCAGTGCTACGGGGGGAAATCAGCCCCAGCATTTT
>TRBV7-6|TRBD1|-|TRBJ2-7
CASSLHRTGGYSYEQYF
TGTGCCAGCAGCTTACACCGGACAGGGGGCTATTCCTACGAGCAGTACTTC
>TRBV18|-|-|TRBJ1-5
CASSQGTGLMYPQHF
TGTGCCAGCTCCCAGGGGACGGGATTAATGTATCCCCAGCATTTT
>TRBV5-1|-|once|TRBJ2-6
CASSFQGTGANVLTF
TGCGCCAGCAGCTTTCAGGGGACTGGGGCCAACGTCCTGACTTTC
>TRBV30|-|-|TRBJ1-2
CAQGPGSVYGYTF
TGTGCCCAGGGGCCAGGTTCCGTATATGGCTACACCTTC
>TRBV5-8|TRBD1|-|TRBJ2-5
CASSKSGTVYQETQYF
TGTGCCAGCAGCAAATCCGGGACAGTGTACCAAGAGACCCAGTACTTC
>TRBV19|TRBD2|-|TRBJ2-1
CASSIRLSGGYNEQFF
TGTGCCAGTAGTATAAGGCTTAGCGGGGGATACAATGAGCAGTTCTTC
>TRBV4-1|-|-|TRBJ1-3
CASSQGQGNTIYF
TGCGCCAGCAGCCAAGGACAGGGAAACACCATATATTTT
>TRBV25-1|TRBD1|-|TRBJ1-6
CASSLQGYSPLHF
TGTGCCAGCAGTCTACAGGGGTATTCACCCCTCCACTTT
>TRBV7-2|-|-|TRBJ1-2
CASSLAGQGTYGYTF
TGTGCCAGCAGCTTAGCGGGGCAGGGAACCTATGGCTACACCTTC
>TRBV18|-|-|TRBJ1-1
CASSTGQLVNTEAFF
TGTGCCAGCTCAACTGGACAGCTAGTGAACACTGAAGCTTTCTTT
>TRBV29-1|-|once|TRBJ1-1
CSVEEGGNTEAFF
TGCAGCGTTGAGGAGGGAGGGAACACTGAAGCTTTCTTT
>TRBV3-1/TRBV3-2|TRBD2|-|TRBJ2-3
CASSQVAGTSTDTQYF
TGTGCCAGCAGCCAAGTAGCGGGGACGAGCACAGATACGCAGTATTTT
>TRBV24-1|-|-|TRBJ2-5
CATSDSQQEDGYQETQYF
TGTGCCACCAGTGATTCCCAACAAGAAGACGGGTACCAAGAGACCCAGTACTTC
>TRBV9|TRBD1|few|TRBJ1-2
CASSDRQGANYGYTF
TGTGCCAGCAGCGACCGACAGGGTGCTAACTATGGCTACACCTTC
>TRBV12-3/TRBV12-4|-|-|TRBJ2-7
CASSLLQGYEQYF
TGTGCCAGCAGTTTACTACAGGGATACGAGCAGTACTTC
>TRBV7-8|-|-|TRBJ1-3
CASSLVGTDRNTIYF
TGTGCCAGCAGCTTAGTCGGTACAGATCGAAACACCATATATTTT
>TRBV13|-|-|TRBJ1-1
CASSVGRGNTEAFF
TGTGCCAGCAGCGTGGGGAGGGGAAACACTGAAGCTTTCTTT
>TRBV3-1/TRBV3-2|-|-|TRBJ1-5
CASSQAAGAGNQPQHF
TGTGCCAGCAGCCAAGCGGCAGGGGCCGGCAATCAGCCCCAGCATTTT
>TRBV19|TRBD1|-|TRBJ1-1
CASSLYRQGGTEAFF
TGTGCCAGTAGTTTGTATCGACAGGGAGGCACTGAAGCTTTCTTT
>TRBV3-1/TRBV3-2|-|-|TRBJ2-2
CASSQDRTLRNTGELFF
TGTGCCAGCAGCCAAGATCGCACACTAAGGAACACCGGGGAGCTGTTTTTT
>TRBV10-2|TRBD1|-|TRBJ1-5
CASSKTGGNQPQHF
TGCGCCAGCAGTAAGACAGGGGGAAATCAGCCCCAGCATTTT
>TRBV6-6|-|few|TRBJ2-7
CASSYSVREYEQYF
TGTGCCAGCAGTTACTCGGTGAGGGAATACGAGCAGTACTTC